The clone carrying this T cell receptor beta chain was detected a few times. Antigen specificity is unknown. This CDR3 region has 13 residues. Germline V lookup: CDR1 SEHNR, CDR2 FQNEAQ (reference sequence). V gave up 7 bases and J gave up 6 bases; unmatched junction bases: 3. The data stem from a study of HIV-infected patients and healthy controls. The repertoire came from unfractionated whole blood and reflected all unsorted peripheral T cells. Study-wide points: CMV-associated CDR3s mostly grew nonsignificantly during therapy, while HIV-associated CDR3s declined significantly. A major limitation was that merely sixteen HIV-infected individuals were processed. Healthy controls carried many MAIT alpha-chain CDR3s, while HIV+ repertoires had few.

Reverse transcription used 450 to 500 ng RNA and constant-region primers for alpha and beta. Each of the alpha and beta chains got its own library through chain-specific third strand synthesis with indices. Two random hexamers, added before amplification and joined, formed each molecule's 12-nucleotide barcode. TCRdb called the 5' RACE reads again in MiXCR, with one record for every CDR3 protein. The data contain over 10,000 distinct CDR3 sequences, over 4% of them seen just once; the ten biggest clones take up nearly 3.5%. This receptor was obtained from an adult in good health. The sample comprised blood. This sequence joins TRBV7-9 and TRBJ1-6, with 7 bases fitting TRBD1. The CDR3 DNA follows: TGTGCCAGCACCACAGGGGCTAATTCACCCCTCCACTTT. Translated, it gives CASTTGANSPLHF.